The T cell receptor beta chain under discussion was sequenced for a study of OX40 agonist ivuxolimab in advanced cancers. Across the whole study: Ivuxolimab, an antibody that agonizes OX40 (CD134), was administered to the patients. Those enrolled were about 80% male, with a mean age of around 58 years and ages from roughly 20 to 90. Study-level results: Doses of 0.1 to 3.0 mg/kg were accompanied by clonal expansion of CD4+ and CD8+ blood T cells by week 6. CD4+ T cells averaged fewer expanded clones than CD8+ T cells.

A word on this clone: Its antigen is undetermined.

The CDR3 is 17 amino acids. V lost 1 base, J lost 1 base, and 16 bases lay in between. The V gene's germline CDR1 is MDHEN and CDR2 SYDVKM. Some clones are missing from TCRdb's copy, which holds only in-frame ones; the method was immunoSEQ multiplex PCR. The table has 60,000 to 75,000 clones, more than 70% seen once. The sample in question was CD4+ or CD8+ T cells sorted from blood, obtained in a trial of the OX40 agonist ivuxolimab. The TCR sequence derives from an adult with an advanced solid tumor such as melanoma, head and neck, liver or kidney cancer. The chain recombines TRBV28 with TRBJ1-1; D not certain. The CDR3 protein is CASSLYRAGLRNTEAFF. The DNA for the CDR3 is TGTGCCAGCAGTTTATATCGTGCAGGTCTTAGGAACACTGAAGCTTTCTTT.